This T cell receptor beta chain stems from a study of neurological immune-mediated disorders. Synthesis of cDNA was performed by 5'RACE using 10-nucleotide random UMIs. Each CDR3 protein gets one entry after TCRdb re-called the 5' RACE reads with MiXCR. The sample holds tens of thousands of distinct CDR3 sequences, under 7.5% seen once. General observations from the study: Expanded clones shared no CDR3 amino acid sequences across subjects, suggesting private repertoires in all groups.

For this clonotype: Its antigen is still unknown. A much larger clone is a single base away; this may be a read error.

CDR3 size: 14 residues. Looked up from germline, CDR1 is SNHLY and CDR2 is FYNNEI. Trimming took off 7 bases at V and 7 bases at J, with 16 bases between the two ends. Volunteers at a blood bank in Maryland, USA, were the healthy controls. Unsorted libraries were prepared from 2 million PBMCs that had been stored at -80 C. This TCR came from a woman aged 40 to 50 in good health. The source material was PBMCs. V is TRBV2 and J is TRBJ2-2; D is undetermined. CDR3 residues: CASIPHGLVGELFF. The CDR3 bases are TGTGCCAGCATCCCACACGGGTTAGTCGGGGAGCTGTTTTTT.